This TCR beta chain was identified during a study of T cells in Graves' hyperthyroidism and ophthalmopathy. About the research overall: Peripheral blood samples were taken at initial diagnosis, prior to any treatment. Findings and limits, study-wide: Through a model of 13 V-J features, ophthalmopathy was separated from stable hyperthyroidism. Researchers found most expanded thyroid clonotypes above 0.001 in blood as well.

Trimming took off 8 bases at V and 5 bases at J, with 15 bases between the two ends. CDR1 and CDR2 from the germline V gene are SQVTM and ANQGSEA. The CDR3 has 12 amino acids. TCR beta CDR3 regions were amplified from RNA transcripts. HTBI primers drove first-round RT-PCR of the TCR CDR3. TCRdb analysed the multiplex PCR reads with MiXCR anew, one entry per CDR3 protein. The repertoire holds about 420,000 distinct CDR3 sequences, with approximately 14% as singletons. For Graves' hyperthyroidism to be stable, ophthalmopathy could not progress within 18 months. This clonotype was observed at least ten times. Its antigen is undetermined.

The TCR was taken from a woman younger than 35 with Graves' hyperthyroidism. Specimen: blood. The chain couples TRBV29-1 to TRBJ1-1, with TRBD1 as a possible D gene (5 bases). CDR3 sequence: CSIAPGGTEAFF. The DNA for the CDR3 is TGCAGCATCGCACCGGGGGGGACTGAAGCTTTCTTT.